These 10 T cell receptor beta chains were sequenced from one sample in a study of cytomegalovirus exposure and HLA in healthy donors. TCRdb keeps only in-frame clones here, not all; method: immunoSEQ multiplex PCR. The sample contains about 280,000 clones, roughly 88% of which appear only once. The sequenced sample consisted of PBMCs. All receptors come from a woman aged 18-29 years in good health and CMV-seronegative.

This chain links TRBV30 with TRBJ2-7, with TRBD2 as a possible D gene (5 bases). V lost 3 bases, J lost 0 bases, and 15 bases lay in between. The CDR3 loop spans 15 amino acids. Germline loops: CDR1 GTSNPN, CDR2 SVGIG (reference sequence). For the CDR3, the DNA is TGTGCCTGGAGCCCCGGCTGGAGGAACTCCTACGAGCAGTACTTC. Protein sequence: CAWSPGWRNSYEQYF. The variable domain in full, completed from reference TRBV30 and TRBJ2-7, reads SQTIHQWPATLVQPVGSPLSLECTVEGTSNPNLYWYRQAAGRGLQLLFYSVGIGQISSEVPQNLSASRPQDRQFILSSKKLLLSDSGFYLCAWSPGWRNSYEQYFGPGTRLTVT.

The rearrangement joins TRBV2 to TRBJ1-1, with 8 bases aligning to TRBD1. V shed 6 bases, J shed 2 bases, and the junction held 5 bases outside the gene matches. The CDR3 consists of 14 residues. Germline-derived CDR1 and CDR2 are SNHLY and FYNNEI. The CDR3 protein is CASRLRGLNTEAFF. In DNA, the CDR3 is TGTGCCAGCAGACTCAGGGGGCTAAACACTGAAGCTTTCTTT.

The rearrangement uses TRBV28 and TRBJ1-2; no firm D call. The CDR3 totals 14 residues. Germline V gene sequence: CDR1 MDHEN, CDR2 SYDVKM. Trimming removed 8 bases from V and 0 bases from J, with 13 bases in between. CDR3 coding DNA: TGTGCCAGCTCCCAAGGGAGGCCTAACTATGGCTACACCTTC. Translation: CASSQGRPNYGYTF.

The genes are TRBV27 and TRBJ2-7, with a possible D match to TRBD2 (6 bases). CDR1 and CDR2 from the germline V gene are MNHEY and SMNVEV (reference sequence). Trimming removed 1 base from V and 4 bases from J, with 14 bases in between. The CDR3 is 15 amino acids. CDR3 in DNA: TGTGCCAGCAGTTTATTATCCAGGAGGGGTTACGAGCAGTACTTC. Translated: CASSLLSRRGYEQYF.

The chain joins TRBV7-3 to TRBJ1-1; D remains ambiguous. The germline CDR1 and CDR2 sequences are SGHTA and FQGTGA. Trimming removed 5 bases at V and 8 bases at J, with 12 bases between. The CDR3 runs 12 residues. CDR3 residues: CASSMPGSEAFF. Written as DNA, the CDR3 is TGTGCCAGCAGCATGCCCGGGAGCGAAGCTTTCTTT. The variable domain in full, completed from reference TRBV7-3 and TRBJ1-1, reads GAGVSQTPSNKVTEKGKYVELRCDPISGHTALYWYRQSLGQGPEFLIYFQGTGAADDSGLPNDRFFAVRPEGSVSTLKIQRTERGDSAVYLCASSMPGSEAFFGQGTRLTVV.

The J gene is TRBJ1-1, the V gene TRBV7-3, with D possibly matching TRBD1 (6 bases). The CDR3 consists of 15 residues. V shed 1 base and J shed 3 bases, with 12 bases lying between them. Per germline, CDR1 SGHTA and CDR2 FQGTGA. CDR3 residues: CASSLMGNRDTEAFF. CDR3 DNA sequence: TGTGCCAGCAGCTTAATGGGGAACAGGGACACTGAAGCTTTCTTT.

This sequence joins TRBV5-1 and TRBJ1-5, with 10 nucleotides matching TRBD1. With 4 bases clipped from V and 1 base from J, the junction kept 8 bases outside the gene matches. Germline CDR1 SGHRS, CDR2 YFSETQ. The CDR3 extends over 17 amino acids. Written as DNA, the CDR3 is TGCGCCAGCAGCCCCGGGACAGGGGTCGCGAGCAATCAGCCCCAGCATTTT. Translated, it gives CASSPGTGVASNQPQHF.

The chain employs TRBV6-5 and TRBJ2-1; TRBD2 matches at 7 bases. With V trimmed by 4 bases and J by 6 bases, 9 bases remained unmatched. Germline CDR1 and CDR2: MNHEY and SVGAGI. The CDR3 runs 15 residues. The CDR3 loop reads CASSSATSAGNEQFF. CDR3 nucleotides: TGTGCCAGCAGTTCCGCTACTAGCGCCGGCAATGAGCAGTTCTTC.

The gene calls are TRBV5-1 and TRBJ2-5; 16 bases are a match to TRBD2. Losses at the gene ends were 4 bases for V and 5 bases for J; bases not matched to a gene: 5. Per germline, CDR1 SGHRS and CDR2 YFSETQ. The CDR3 totals 16 residues. The CDR3 DNA reads as TGCGCCAGCAGCCCGGGACTAGCGGGAGGGGAGGAGACCCAGTACTTC. As protein: CASSPGLAGGEETQYF.

This sequence joins TRBV28 and TRBJ1-4, with unresolved D. Per germline, CDR1 MDHEN and CDR2 SYDVKM. The CDR3 runs 14 residues. V shed 6 bases and J shed 6 bases, with 14 bases lying between them. CDR3: CASRAGGSDEKLFF. In DNA, the CDR3 is TGTGCCAGCAGGGCCGGCGGATCGGATGAAAAACTGTTTTTT. Filled out from reference TRBV28 and TRBJ1-4, the complete variable domain reads DVKVTQSSRYLVKRTGEKVFLECVQDMDHENMFWYRQDPGLGLRLIYFSYDVKMKEKGDIPEGYSVSREKKERFSLILESASTNQTSMYLCASRAGGSDEKLFFGSGTQLSVL.